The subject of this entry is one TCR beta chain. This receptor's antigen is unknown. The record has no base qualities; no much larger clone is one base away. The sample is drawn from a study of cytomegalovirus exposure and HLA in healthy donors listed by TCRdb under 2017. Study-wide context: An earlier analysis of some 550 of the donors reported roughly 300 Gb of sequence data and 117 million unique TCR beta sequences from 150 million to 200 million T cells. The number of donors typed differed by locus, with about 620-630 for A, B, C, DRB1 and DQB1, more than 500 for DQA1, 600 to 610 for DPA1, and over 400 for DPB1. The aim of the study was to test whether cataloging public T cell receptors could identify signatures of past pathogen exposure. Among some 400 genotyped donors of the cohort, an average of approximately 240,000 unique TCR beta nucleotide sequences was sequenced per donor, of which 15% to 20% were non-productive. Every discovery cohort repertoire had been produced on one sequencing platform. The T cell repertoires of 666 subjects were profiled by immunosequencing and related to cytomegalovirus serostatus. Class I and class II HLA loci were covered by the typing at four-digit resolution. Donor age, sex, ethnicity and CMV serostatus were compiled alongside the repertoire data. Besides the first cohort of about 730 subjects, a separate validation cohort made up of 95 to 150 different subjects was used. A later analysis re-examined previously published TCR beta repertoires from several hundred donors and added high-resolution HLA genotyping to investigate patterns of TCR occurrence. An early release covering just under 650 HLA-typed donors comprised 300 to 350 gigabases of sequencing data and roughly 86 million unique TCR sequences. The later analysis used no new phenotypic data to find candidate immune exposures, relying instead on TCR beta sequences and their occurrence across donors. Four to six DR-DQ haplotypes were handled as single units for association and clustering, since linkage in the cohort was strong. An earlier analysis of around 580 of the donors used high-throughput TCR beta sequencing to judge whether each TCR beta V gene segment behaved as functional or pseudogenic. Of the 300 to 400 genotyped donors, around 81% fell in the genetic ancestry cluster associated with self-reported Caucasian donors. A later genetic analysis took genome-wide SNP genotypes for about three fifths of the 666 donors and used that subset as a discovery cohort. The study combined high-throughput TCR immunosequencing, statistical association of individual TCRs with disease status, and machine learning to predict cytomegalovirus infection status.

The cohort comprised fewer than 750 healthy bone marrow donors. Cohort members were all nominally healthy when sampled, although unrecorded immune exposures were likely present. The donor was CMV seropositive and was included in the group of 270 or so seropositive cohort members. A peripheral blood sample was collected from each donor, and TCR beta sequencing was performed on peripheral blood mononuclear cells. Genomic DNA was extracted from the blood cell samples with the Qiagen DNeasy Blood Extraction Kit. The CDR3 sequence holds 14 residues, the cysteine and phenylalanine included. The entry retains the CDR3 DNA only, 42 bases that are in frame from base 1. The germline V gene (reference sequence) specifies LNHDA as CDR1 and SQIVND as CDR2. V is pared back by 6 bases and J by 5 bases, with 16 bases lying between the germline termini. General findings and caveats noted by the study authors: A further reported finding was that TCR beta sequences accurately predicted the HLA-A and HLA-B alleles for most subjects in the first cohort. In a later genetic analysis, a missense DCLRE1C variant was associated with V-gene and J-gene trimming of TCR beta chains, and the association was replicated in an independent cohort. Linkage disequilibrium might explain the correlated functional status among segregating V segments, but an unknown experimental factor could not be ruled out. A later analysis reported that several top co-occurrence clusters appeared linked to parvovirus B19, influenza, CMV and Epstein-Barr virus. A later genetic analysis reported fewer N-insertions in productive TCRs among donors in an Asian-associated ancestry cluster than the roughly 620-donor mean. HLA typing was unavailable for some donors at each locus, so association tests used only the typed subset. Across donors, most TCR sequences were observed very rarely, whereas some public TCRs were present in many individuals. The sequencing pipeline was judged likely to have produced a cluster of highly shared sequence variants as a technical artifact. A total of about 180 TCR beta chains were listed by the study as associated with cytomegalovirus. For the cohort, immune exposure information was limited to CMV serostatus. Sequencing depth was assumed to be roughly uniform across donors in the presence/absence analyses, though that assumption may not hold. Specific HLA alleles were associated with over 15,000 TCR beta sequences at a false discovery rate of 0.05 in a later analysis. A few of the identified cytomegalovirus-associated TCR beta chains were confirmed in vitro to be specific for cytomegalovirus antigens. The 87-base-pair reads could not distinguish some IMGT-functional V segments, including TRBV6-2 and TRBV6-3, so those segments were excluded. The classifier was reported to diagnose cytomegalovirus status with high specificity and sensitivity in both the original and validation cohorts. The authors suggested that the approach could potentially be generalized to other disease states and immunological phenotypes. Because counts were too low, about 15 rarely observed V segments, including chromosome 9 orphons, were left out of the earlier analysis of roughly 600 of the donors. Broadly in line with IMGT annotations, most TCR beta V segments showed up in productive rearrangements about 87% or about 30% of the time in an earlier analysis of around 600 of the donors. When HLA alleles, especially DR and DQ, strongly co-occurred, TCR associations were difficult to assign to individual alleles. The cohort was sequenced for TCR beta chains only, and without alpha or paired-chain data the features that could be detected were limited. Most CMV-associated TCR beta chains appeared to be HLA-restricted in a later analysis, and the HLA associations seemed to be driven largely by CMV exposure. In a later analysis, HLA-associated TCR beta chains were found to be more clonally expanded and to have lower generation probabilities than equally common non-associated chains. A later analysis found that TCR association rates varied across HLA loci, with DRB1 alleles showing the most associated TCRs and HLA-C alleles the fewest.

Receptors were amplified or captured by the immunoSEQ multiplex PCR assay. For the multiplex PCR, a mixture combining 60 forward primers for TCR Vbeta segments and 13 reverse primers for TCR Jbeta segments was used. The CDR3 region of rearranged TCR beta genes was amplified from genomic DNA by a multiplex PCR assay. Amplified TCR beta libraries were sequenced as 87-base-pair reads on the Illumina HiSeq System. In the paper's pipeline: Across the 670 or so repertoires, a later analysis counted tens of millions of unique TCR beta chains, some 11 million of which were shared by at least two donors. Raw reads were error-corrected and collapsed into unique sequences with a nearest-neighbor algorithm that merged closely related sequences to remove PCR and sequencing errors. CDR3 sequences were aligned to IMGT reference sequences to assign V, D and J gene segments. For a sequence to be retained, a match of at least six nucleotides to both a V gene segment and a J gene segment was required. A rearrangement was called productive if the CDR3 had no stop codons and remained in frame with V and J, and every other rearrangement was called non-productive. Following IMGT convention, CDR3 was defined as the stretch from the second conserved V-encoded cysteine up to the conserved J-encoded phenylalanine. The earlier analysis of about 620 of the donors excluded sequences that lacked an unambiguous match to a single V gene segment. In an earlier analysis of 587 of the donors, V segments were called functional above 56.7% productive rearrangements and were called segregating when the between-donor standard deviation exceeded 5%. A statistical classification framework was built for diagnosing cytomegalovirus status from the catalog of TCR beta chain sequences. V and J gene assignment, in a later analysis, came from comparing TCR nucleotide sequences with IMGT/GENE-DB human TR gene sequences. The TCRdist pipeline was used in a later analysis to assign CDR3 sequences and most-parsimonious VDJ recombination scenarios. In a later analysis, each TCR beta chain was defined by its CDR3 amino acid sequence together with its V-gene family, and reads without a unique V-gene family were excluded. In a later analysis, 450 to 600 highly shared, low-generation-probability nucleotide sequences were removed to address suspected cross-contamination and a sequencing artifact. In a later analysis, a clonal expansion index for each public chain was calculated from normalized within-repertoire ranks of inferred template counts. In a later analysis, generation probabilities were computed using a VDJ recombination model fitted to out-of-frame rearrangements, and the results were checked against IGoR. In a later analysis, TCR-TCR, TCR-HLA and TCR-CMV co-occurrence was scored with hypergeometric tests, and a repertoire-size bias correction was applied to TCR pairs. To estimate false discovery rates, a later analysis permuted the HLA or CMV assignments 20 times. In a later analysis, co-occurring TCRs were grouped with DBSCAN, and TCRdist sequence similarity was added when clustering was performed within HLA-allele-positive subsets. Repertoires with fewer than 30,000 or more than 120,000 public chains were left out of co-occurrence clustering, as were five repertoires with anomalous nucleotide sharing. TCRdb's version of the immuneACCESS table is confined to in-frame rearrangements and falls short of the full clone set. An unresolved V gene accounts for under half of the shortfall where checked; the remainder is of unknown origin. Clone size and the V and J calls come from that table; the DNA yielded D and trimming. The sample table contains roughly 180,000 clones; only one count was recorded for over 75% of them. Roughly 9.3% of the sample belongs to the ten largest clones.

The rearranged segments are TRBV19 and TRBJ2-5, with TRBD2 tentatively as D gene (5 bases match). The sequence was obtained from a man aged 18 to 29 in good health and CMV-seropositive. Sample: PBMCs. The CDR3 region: CASSTDSTVETQYF. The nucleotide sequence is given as TGTGCCAGTAGCACGGACTCAACAGTGGAGACCCAGTACTTC.